This T cell receptor beta chain emerged from a study of Ad26.COV2.S vaccination and SARS-CoV-2 variants. Described treatment: around 19 received Ad26.COV2.S at low or high dose, single or two shots; several received placebo; per-sample allocation not given. Sampling occurred on day 63 after the first vaccine or placebo injection. Built on an Ad26 vector, the vaccine expressed Wuhan-strain SARS-CoV-2 spike. The study's findings and limits: There was reportedly substantial breadth in spike-specific CD8+ and CD4+ T cell responses after vaccination. Among vaccine recipients, spike-specific TCR breadth exceeded that of placebo recipients.

Remarks on this clone: Its cognate antigen is unknown.

Between the trimmed V and J ends, which lost 1 base and 11 bases, there was a span of 8 bases. The CDR3 is made up of 11 amino acids. Clones were sequenced by immunoSEQ multiplex PCR, and TCRdb holds only the in-frame ones, with some missing. Of approximately 300,000 clones in the sample, 70% to 90% were seen once. The sample in question was peripheral blood, obtained in a trial of Ad26.COV2.S vaccine versus placebo. This sequence originates from a person aged 18-65 years who received the Ad26.COV2.S COVID-19 vaccine or a placebo. The chain is built from TRBV12-3 or TRBV12-4 and TRBJ1-1; unclear D gene. The CDR3, as DNA: TGTGCCAGCAGTTTAGGGGTTTGGGCTTTCTTT. Protein product: CASSLGVWAFF.